This T cell receptor (beta chain) was captured by sequencing in a study of CD8+ T cells in alopecia areata. Study information: The protocol delivered tofacitinib for 6 to 18 months, then withdrew it for 6 months.

The treatment is: oral pan-JAK inhibitor, 5-10 mg twice daily. This clone showed up just a few times. RNA was isolated and reverse transcribed to cDNA, the sequencing template. Some clones are missing from TCRdb's copy, which holds only in-frame ones; the method was immunoSEQ multiplex PCR. The profile covers 200,000 to 250,000 clones, with 50% to 70% appearing a single time and around 1.5% taken by the ten largest. The CDR3 has 12 amino acids. From germline, CDR1 is SEHNR and CDR2 FQNEAQ (reference sequence). V dropped 5 bases and J dropped 3 bases, with 8 bases sitting between them. This TCR was recovered from a human donor with alopecia areata. The rearrangement joins TRBV7-9 to TRBJ2-7, with TRBD2 as a possible D gene (6 bases). Sequencing used CD4+ T cells sorted from blood, obtained at week 4, from a patient treated with tofacitinib. The CDR3: CASSQTSYEQYF. Here the CDR3 DNA reads TGTGCCAGCAGCCAGACTAGCTACGAGCAGTACTTC.